This entry concerns a single T cell receptor (beta chain). The data stem from a study of CD8 T cells in ankylosing spondylitis. Per the germline V gene, CDR1 is LGHDT and CDR2 is YNNKEL (reference sequence). V lost 3 bases and J 2 bases, leaving 13 bases between the germline ends. This CDR3 has 15 amino acids. MiXCR, run by TCRdb on the 5' RACE reads, gives a single entry per CDR3 protein. The data contain approximately 350,000 distinct CDR3 sequences, 20% to 25% of them seen just once; the ten biggest clones take up around 13%. V usage is TRBV3-1 and J usage is TRBJ2-5; a possible D gene is TRBD1 (6 bases). This receptor was identified in a male donor with ankylosing spondylitis or in good health (not recorded which). What was sequenced was blood, either unsorted or a sorted T cell fraction (not recorded which). This CDR3 is CASSHTGTLQETQYF. The DNA of the CDR3 is TGTGCCAGCAGCCATACCGGGACACTACAAGAGACCCAGTACTTC.